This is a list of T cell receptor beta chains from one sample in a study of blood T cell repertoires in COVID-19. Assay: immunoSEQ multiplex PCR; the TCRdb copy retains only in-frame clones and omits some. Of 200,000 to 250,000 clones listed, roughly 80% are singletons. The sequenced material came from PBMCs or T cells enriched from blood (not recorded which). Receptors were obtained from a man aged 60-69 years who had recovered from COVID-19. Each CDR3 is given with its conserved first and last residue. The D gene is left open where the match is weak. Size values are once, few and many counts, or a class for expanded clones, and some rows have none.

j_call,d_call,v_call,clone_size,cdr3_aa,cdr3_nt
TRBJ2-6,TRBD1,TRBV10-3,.,CAISNRQGAGANVLTF,TGTGCCATCAGCAACCGACAGGGCGCTGGGGCCAACGTCCTGACTTTC
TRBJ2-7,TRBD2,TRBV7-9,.,CASSSQTSGGSYEQYF,TGTGCCAGCAGCTCCCAGACTAGCGGGGGTTCCTACGAGCAGTACTTC
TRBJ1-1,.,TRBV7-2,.,CASSAQENTEAFF,TGTGCCAGCAGCGCTCAGGAGAACACTGAAGCTTTCTTT
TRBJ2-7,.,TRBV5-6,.,CASSRSRAEQYF,TGTGCCAGCAGCCGGAGCAGGGCCGAGCAGTACTTC
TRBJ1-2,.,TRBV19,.,CASAGDNYGYTF,TGTGCCAGTGCGGGGGATAACTATGGCTACACCTTC
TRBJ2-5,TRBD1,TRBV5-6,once,CASSLGGRLWETQYF,TGTGCCAGCAGCCTAGGGGGCCGACTCTGGGAGACCCAGTACTTC
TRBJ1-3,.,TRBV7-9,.,CASSLASGPGGTIYF,TGTGCCAGCAGCTTAGCGTCAGGGCCCGGCGGCACCATATATTTT
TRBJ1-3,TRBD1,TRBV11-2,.,CASSFPGTGARSGNTIYF,TGTGCCAGCAGCTTCCCCGGGACAGGGGCCCGTTCTGGAAACACCATATATTTT
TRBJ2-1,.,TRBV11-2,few,CASSPGQYNEQFF,TGTGCCAGCAGCCCAGGACAGTACAATGAGCAGTTCTTC
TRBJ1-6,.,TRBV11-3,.,CASSPWPGDNSPLHF,TGTGCCAGCAGCCCCTGGCCAGGGGATAATTCACCCCTCCACTTT
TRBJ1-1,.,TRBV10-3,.,CAISESSGGGTEAFF,TGTGCCATCAGTGAGTCGTCGGGCGGGGGTACTGAAGCTTTCTTT
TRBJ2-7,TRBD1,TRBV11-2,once,CASSLTGGLPYEQYF,TGTGCCAGCAGCCTTACAGGGGGCTTGCCCTACGAGCAGTACTTC
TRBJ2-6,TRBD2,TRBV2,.,CASHFLAGGIGANVLTF,TGTGCCAGCCATTTCCTAGCGGGGGGTATTGGGGCCAACGTCCTGACTTTC
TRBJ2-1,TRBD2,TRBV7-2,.,CASSLDRGGFGYEQFF,TGTGCCAGCAGCTTAGATCGGGGGGGCTTCGGGTATGAGCAGTTCTTC
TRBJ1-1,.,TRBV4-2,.,CASSPGGMNTEAFF,TGTGCCAGCAGCCCGGGGGGGATGAACACTGAAGCTTTCTTT
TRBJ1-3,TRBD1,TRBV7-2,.,CASSQSGGPRNTIYF,TGTGCCAGCAGCCAATCAGGGGGCCCGCGAAACACCATATATTTT
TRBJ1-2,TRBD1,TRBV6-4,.,CASSAGQGNYGYTF,TGTGCCAGCAGTGCGGGACAGGGAAACTATGGCTACACCTTC
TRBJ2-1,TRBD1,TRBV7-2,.,CASRRNRGSSYNEQFF,TGTGCCAGCAGGAGGAACAGGGGTAGCTCCTACAATGAGCAGTTCTTC
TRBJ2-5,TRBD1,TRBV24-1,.,CATSDFKGDRPTETQYF,TGTGCCACCAGTGATTTTAAAGGGGACAGACCCACGGAGACCCAGTACTTC
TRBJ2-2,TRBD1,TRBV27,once,CASRPTGVSYTGELFF,TGTGCCAGCAGACCAACAGGGGTTTCATACACCGGGGAGCTGTTTTTT
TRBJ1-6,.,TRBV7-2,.,CASSLANRVNSPLHF,TGTGCCAGCAGCTTAGCGAACAGGGTCAATTCACCCCTCCACTTT
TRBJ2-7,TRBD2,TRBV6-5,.,CASNPRRGNEQYF,TGTGCCAGCAACCCCCGGCGGGGGAACGAGCAGTACTTC
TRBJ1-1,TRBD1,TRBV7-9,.,CASSSGTVNTEAFF,TGTGCCAGCAGCTCCGGGACAGTGAACACTGAAGCTTTCTTT
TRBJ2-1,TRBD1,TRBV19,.,CASRTGGLEQFF,TGTGCCAGTAGGACAGGGGGCTTAGAGCAGTTCTTC
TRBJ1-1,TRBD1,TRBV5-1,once,CASSTGGVAFF,TGCGCCAGCAGCACAGGGGGTGTAGCTTTCTTT
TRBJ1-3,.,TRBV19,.,CASGRASSGNTIYF,TGTGCTTCCGGCAGGGCTTCTTCTGGAAACACCATATATTTT
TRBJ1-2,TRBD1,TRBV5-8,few,CASSSTGQGNYGYTF,TGTGCCAGCAGCTCCACGGGACAGGGAAACTATGGCTACACCTTC
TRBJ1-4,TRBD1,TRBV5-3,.,CARSFGQDGREKLFF,TGTGCCAGAAGCTTCGGACAGGACGGAAGGGAAAAACTGTTTTTT
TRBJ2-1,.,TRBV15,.,CATSRDRSRGAGSYNEQFF,TGTGCCACCAGCAGAGATCGTAGCCGGGGAGCGGGCTCCTACAATGAGCAGTTCTTC